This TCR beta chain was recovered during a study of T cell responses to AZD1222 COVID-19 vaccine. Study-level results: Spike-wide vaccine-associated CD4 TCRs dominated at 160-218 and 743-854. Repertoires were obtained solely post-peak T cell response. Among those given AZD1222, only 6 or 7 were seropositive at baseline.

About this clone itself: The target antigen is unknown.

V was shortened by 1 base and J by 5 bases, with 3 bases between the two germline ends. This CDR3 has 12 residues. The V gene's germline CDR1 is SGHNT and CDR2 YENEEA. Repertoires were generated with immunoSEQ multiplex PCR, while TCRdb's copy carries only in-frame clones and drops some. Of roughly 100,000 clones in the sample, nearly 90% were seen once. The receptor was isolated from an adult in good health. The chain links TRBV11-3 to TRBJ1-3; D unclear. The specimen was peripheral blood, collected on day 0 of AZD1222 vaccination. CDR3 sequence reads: CASSLARNTIYF. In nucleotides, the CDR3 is TGTGCCAGCAGCTTAGCCCGAAACACCATATATTTT.